A single sample gave rise to the 5 T cell receptor beta chains below, sequenced in a study of T-cell memory formation after mild COVID-19. TCRdb re-analysed the 5' RACE reads in MiXCR, keeping a single row per CDR3 protein. This sample yields around 440,000 distinct CDR3 sequences, of which over 15% are seen a single time; about 12% belongs to the top ten. Sequenced input: PBMCs or a T cell subset sorted from them (not recorded which). The receptors derive from an adult woman who had mild COVID-19 (a few samples of this study predate the infection). Cell type and time point are not known.

Many counts were recorded for this clonotype. The rearrangement links TRBV5-1 to TRBJ2-7; no reliable D call. The V end was cut by 1 base, the J end by 2 bases, with 10 bases between. CDR3 size: 14 residues. CDR1 and CDR2 (germline): SGHRS, YFSETQ. CDR3 loop: CASSLYDETYEQYF. As DNA, the CDR3 is TGCGCCAGCAGCTTGTACGACGAAACCTACGAGCAGTACTTC.

This clonotype turned up a few times. This rearrangement joins TRBV3-1 to TRBJ2-1; 7 nucleotides match TRBD2. V gave up 1 base and J gave up 6 bases; unmatched junction bases: 6. This CDR3 is built from 15 residues. Per germline, CDR1 LGHDT and CDR2 YNNKEL (reference sequence). The CDR3 loop is CASSQVSSGSNEQFF. The CDR3 nucleotides read TGTGCCAGCAGCCAAGTCTCTAGCGGCTCCAATGAGCAGTTCTTC.

The chain joins TRBV5-1 to TRBJ2-7; 7 bases agree with TRBD1. Germline V gene data show CDR1 as SGHRS and CDR2 as YFSETQ. V lost 0 bases, J lost 0 bases, and 9 bases stayed unmatched. CDR3 size: 17 residues. CDR3 residues: CASSLASLGQSSYEQYF. DNA of the CDR3: TGCGCCAGCAGCTTGGCCTCTCTGGGACAGAGCTCCTACGAGCAGTACTTC.

This clonotype occurred a few times. The chain employs TRBV19 and TRBJ1-5, with 7 positions matching TRBD1. From germline, CDR1 is LNHDA and CDR2 SQIVND (reference sequence). After removal of 7 bases from V and 0 bases from J, the junction contained 6 bases not matched to a gene. This CDR3 is built from 15 residues. CDR3 bases: TGTGCCAGTAAGCCTGACAGGGATAGCAATCAGCCCCAGCATTTT. Its protein product is CASKPDRDSNQPQHF.

The chain is built from TRBV12-3 or TRBV12-4 and TRBJ1-5; 7 nucleotides align to TRBD1. V lost 6 bases to trimming and J lost 15 bases; unmatched junction nucleotides: 14. This CDR3 is 13 amino acids long. The CDR3 here is CASSPGQVYIGHF. The CDR3 nucleotides are TGTGCCAGCAGCCCTGGACAGGTATACATTGGGCATTTT.